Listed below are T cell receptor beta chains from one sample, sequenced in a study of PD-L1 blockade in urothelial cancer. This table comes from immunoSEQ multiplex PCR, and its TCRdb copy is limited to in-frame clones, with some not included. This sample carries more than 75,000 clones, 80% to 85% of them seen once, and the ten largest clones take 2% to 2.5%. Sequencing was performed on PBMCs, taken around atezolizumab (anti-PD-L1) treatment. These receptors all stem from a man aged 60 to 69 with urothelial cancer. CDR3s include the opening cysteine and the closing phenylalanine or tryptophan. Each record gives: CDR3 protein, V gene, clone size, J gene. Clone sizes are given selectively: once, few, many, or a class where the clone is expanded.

cdr3_aa: CASSESWQISGNTIYF
v_call: TRBV6-1
clone_size: NA
j_call: TRBJ1-3

cdr3_aa: CASRDDRGYGYTF
v_call: TRBV2
clone_size: NA
j_call: TRBJ1-2

cdr3_aa: CASSSTPRSGNSNQPQHF
v_call: TRBV19
clone_size: NA
j_call: TRBJ1-5

cdr3_aa: CAISGGQGPYEQYF
v_call: TRBV10-3
clone_size: few
j_call: TRBJ2-7

cdr3_aa: CASSLDSYNEQFF
v_call: TRBV5-1
clone_size: NA
j_call: TRBJ2-1

cdr3_aa: CASSLVRGPYNEQFF
v_call: TRBV5-1
clone_size: NA
j_call: TRBJ2-1

cdr3_aa: CASSQTGTGIYEQYF
v_call: TRBV28
clone_size: NA
j_call: TRBJ2-7

cdr3_aa: CASSPTPMGARAFF
v_call: TRBV18
clone_size: NA
j_call: TRBJ1-1

cdr3_aa: CASSVTSGGPGEQFF
v_call: TRBV2
clone_size: NA
j_call: TRBJ2-1

cdr3_aa: CASSRFKRVKLYEQYF
v_call: TRBV11-2
clone_size: NA
j_call: TRBJ2-7

cdr3_aa: CASSYGPEQPQHF
v_call: TRBV5-5
clone_size: once
j_call: TRBJ1-5

cdr3_aa: CASSEGSGTGYEQYF
v_call: TRBV6-1
clone_size: NA
j_call: TRBJ2-7

cdr3_aa: CASSPLQGAQYF
v_call: TRBV27
clone_size: NA
j_call: TRBJ2-5

cdr3_aa: CASSSGTSGRTDTQYF
v_call: TRBV9
clone_size: NA
j_call: TRBJ2-3

cdr3_aa: CASSFNNGVAGYTF
v_call: TRBV11-1
clone_size: once
j_call: TRBJ1-2